This T cell receptor (beta chain) was profiled in a study of blood T cell repertoires in COVID-19. At the level of the study: The samples span acute and convalescent COVID-19 from the United States, Italy and Spain. The cDNA or gDNA used as material had been derived from T cells, B-cell-depleted T cells, or PBMCs.

Germline CDR1 and CDR2: LGHNT and FRNRAP. The CDR3 runs 16 residues. V was trimmed by 4 bases and J by 6 bases, leaving 19 bases between them. Authors' data handling: From reference gene primer amplification, estimates of nucleated cell counts were derived. Repertoires were generated with immunoSEQ multiplex PCR, while TCRdb's copy carries only in-frame clones and drops some. Clone size and the V and J calls come from that table; the DNA yielded D and trimming. The sample includes 65,000 to 70,000 clones, 85% seen only once; the top ten take 2.5% to 3%. Sequenced material: peripheral blood. This receptor was identified in a man of 80 years or more with acute or convalescent COVID-19. The chain employs TRBV12-5 and TRBJ2-1, with D possibly matching TRBD1 (6 bases). The CDR3 region is CASGSLPGTLGNEQFF. DNA for the CDR3: TGTGCTAGTGGTTCCCTTCCCGGGACACTTGGCAATGAGCAGTTCTTC.